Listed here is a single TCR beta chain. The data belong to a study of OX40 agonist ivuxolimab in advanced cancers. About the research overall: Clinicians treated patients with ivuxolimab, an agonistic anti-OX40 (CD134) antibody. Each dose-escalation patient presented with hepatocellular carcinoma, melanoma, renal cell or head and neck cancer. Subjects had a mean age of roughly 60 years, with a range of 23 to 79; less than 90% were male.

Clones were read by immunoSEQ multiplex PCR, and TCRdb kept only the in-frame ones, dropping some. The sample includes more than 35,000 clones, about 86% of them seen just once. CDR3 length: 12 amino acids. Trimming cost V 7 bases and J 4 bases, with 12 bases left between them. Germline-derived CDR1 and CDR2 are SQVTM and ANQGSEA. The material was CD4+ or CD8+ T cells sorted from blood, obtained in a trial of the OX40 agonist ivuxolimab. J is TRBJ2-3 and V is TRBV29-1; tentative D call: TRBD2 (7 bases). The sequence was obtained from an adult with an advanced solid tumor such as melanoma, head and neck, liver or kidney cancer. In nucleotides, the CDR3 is TGCAGCGCCCGGGGGGCCTCAGATACGCAGTATTTT. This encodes CSARGASDTQYF.